This passage covers 17 T cell receptor beta chains from one sample sequenced in a study of early stage breast cancer tumors. Only in-frame clones appear in the TCRdb table, and some are missing; sequencing was by immunoSEQ multiplex PCR. This sample yields roughly 56,000 clones, of which 60% to 85% are seen a single time; about 3.7% belongs to the top ten. Specimen: blood. The receptors stem from a person aged 25 to 40 with breast cancer.

The rearrangement joins TRBV29-1 to TRBJ2-7; TRBD2 matches 13 bases. Trimming removed 7 bases from V and 7 bases from J; junction bases left unmatched: 10. The germline V gene encodes CDR1 SQVTM and CDR2 ANQGSEA. This CDR3 comprises 14 residues. The CDR3 DNA reads TGCAGCGCCTCCGGGACTAGCGGGGTTATAGAGCAGTACTTC. Translated, it gives CSASGTSGVIEQYF.

The genes are TRBV18 and TRBJ2-7; 15 bases agree with TRBD2. This CDR3 is built from 18 residues. The germline V gene encodes CDR1 KGHSH and CDR2 LQKENI. After removal of 0 bases from V and 4 bases from J, the junction contained 7 bases not matched to a gene. CDR3 loop: CASSPPGLAGGVAYEQYF. The CDR3 coding sequence is TGTGCCAGCTCACCACCGGGACTAGCGGGAGGAGTCGCGTACGAGCAGTACTTC.

This rearrangement joins TRBV6-5 to TRBJ2-7; tentative D call: TRBD2 (6 bases). From germline, CDR1 is MNHEY and CDR2 SVGAGI. This CDR3 spans 14 amino acids. The ends were cut back, 0 bases at V and 2 bases at J, with 8 bases in the middle. As DNA, the CDR3 is TGTGCCAGCAGTTACTCTAGCGGCCCCTACGAGCAGTACTTC. It is translated as CASSYSSGPYEQYF.

This sequence joins TRBV6-5 and TRBJ2-7; D unclear. This CDR3 is built from 12 residues. Per the germline V gene, CDR1 is MNHEY and CDR2 is SVGAGI. With 5 bases removed from V and 4 bases from J, the gap between germline ends came to 9 bases. The CDR3 nucleotides are TGTGCCAGCAGTCGGTGGGGTTACGAGCAGTACTTC. Its protein product is CASSRWGYEQYF.

In this sample, this clone turned up a few times. The chain combines TRBV5-4 with TRBJ1-1; D is ambiguous. In germline, CDR1 is SGHNT, CDR2 YYREEE (reference sequence). Trimming stripped 4 bases from V and 3 bases from J, with 16 bases between. This CDR3 has 15 residues. CDR3 DNA sequence: TGTGCCAGCAGCACCGGGATTAATATAGACACTGAAGCTTTCTTT. Protein product: CASSTGINIDTEAFF.

The V and J genes are TRBV20-1 and TRBJ1-2; the D is unclear. Germline V gene sequence: CDR1 DFQATT, CDR2 SNEGSKA (reference sequence). Trimming left V 2 bases short and J 2 bases short, with 3 bases between. The CDR3 extends over 11 amino acids. CDR3 DNA: TGCAGTGCTAGAAAAAACTATGGCTACACCTTC. Residues: CSARKNYGYTF.

This rearrangement joins TRBV13 to TRBJ2-1; 12 positions match TRBD2. Losses at the gene ends were 5 bases for V and 15 bases for J; bases not matched to a gene: 11. Germline-derived CDR1 and CDR2 are PRHDT and FYEKMQ (reference sequence). This CDR3 contains 14 residues. DNA of the CDR3: TGTGCCAGCAGCCCATCGACTAGCGGGAGTTTGGGGTTCTTC. Translated: CASSPSTSGSLGFF.

The V and J genes are TRBV30 and TRBJ1-3; a possible D gene is TRBD1 (5 bases). This CDR3 is built from 14 residues. Trimming removed 4 bases at V and 9 bases at J, with 19 bases between. The germline gives CDR1 GTSNPN, CDR2 SVGIG (reference sequence). DNA of the CDR3: TGTGCCTGGAACCCTGGGACCGGGAGGGGCACCATATATTTT. Translating gives CAWNPGTGRGTIYF.

The chain joins TRBV5-1 to TRBJ1-2, with D perhaps TRBD1 (5 bases). The CDR3 runs 14 residues. Trimming removed 4 bases at V and 5 bases at J, with 15 bases between. CDR1 SGHRS and CDR2 YFSETQ come from the germline V gene. The CDR3 reads CASSRLQGYYGYTF. DNA for the CDR3: TGCGCCAGCAGCCGGCTTCAGGGTTATTATGGCTACACCTTC.

V and J are TRBV12-5 and TRBJ2-2; the D is unclear. The CDR3 sequence is 14 residues long. Trimming cost V 4 bases and J 3 bases, with 9 bases left between them. Germline CDR1 reads LGHNT; CDR2 reads FRNRAP. The CDR3 loop is CASGSQIDTGELFF. The CDR3 DNA reads as TGTGCTAGTGGTTCCCAGATCGACACCGGGGAGCTGTTTTTT.

Here the CDR3 reads CVRSSEQGFYGYTF. The CDR3 nucleotides are TGTGTCAGAAGCTCCGAACAGGGGTTCTATGGCTACACCTTC. The rearrangement uses TRBV7-5 and TRBJ1-2; TRBD1 is taken as the D call from the table, unchecked against the DNA. TRBV7-5 is tagged as a pseudogene. The CDR3 loop spans 14 amino acids.

The chain has TRBV30 and TRBJ2-7; D perhaps matches TRBD1 (7 bases). The V gene lost 1 base and the J gene lost 2 bases, with 18 bases spanning the gap. Looked up from germline, CDR1 is GTSNPN and CDR2 is SVGIG (reference sequence). The CDR3 is 16 amino acids. The CDR3 reads CAWSGQGGGSAYEQYF. CDR3 sequence (DNA): TGTGCCTGGAGTGGCCAGGGGGGTGGGTCTGCCTACGAGCAGTACTTC.

V gene TRBV6-5 combines with J gene TRBJ2-1; D is possibly TRBD2 (5 bases). The V and J ends lost 4 bases and 6 bases respectively, with 7 bases between them. Germline V gene data show CDR1 as MNHEY and CDR2 as SVGAGI. The CDR3 consists of 12 residues. Here the CDR3 DNA reads TGTGCCAGCAGTTCAGGAGGCAATGAGCAGTTCTTC. Its translation: CASSSGGNEQFF.

The chain uses TRBV18 and TRBJ2-3; D gene unclear. The CDR3 runs to 12 residues. Looked up from germline, CDR1 is KGHSH and CDR2 is LQKENI. V was trimmed by 8 bases and J by 3 bases, leaving 9 bases between them. The DNA for the CDR3 is TGTGCCAGCCTCGAAGGAACAGATACGCAGTATTTT. Translating it yields CASLEGTDTQYF.

This chain joins TRBV6-5 and TRBJ1-5; D not resolved. The CDR3 has 15 amino acids. Germline lookup yields CDR1 MNHEY and CDR2 SVGAGI. V lost 6 bases and J 3 bases, leaving 15 bases between the germline ends. The CDR3 loop is CASSRLSGPNQPQHF. The CDR3 nucleotides read TGTGCCAGCAGCCGCCTGAGCGGACCCAATCAGCCCCAGCATTTT.

The chain recombines TRBV7-2 with TRBJ2-3; weak D call: TRBD2 (5 bases). Germline CDR1 reads SGHTA; CDR2 reads FQGNSA. V was pared by 6 bases and J by 5 bases, with 21 bases between. This CDR3 is 16 amino acids long. Here the CDR3 DNA reads TGTGCCAGCAGTCTAGCAGAGGCGGTCACACAAGATACGCAGTATTTT. Amino acid sequence: CASSLAEAVTQDTQYF.

This clone was recorded only once. The chain combines TRBV7-6 with TRBJ2-7; 7 bases are a match to TRBD2. V was pared by 8 bases and J by 1 base, with 5 bases of the junction left unmatched. Germline V gene data show CDR1 as SGHVS and CDR2 as FNYEAQ. The CDR3 is 13 residues long. The CDR3 bases are TGTGCCAGCGGTAGCGGGCCATCCTACGAGCAGTACTTC. Protein sequence: CASGSGPSYEQYF.